One and the same sample provided the 19 T cell receptor beta chains below, sequenced in a study of beta chain features in type 1 diabetes. Sequencing targeted expressed TCRB transcripts, as all isolated RNA had been reverse transcribed. Assay used: immunoSEQ multiplex PCR; TCRdb lists only in-frame clones, some missing. The data contain 350,000 to 450,000 clones, roughly 15% of them singletons. Specimen: naive CD4+ T cells from blood. All receptors derive from a woman aged 18-29 years in good health.

Only a few counts were recorded for this clone. V is TRBV29-1 and J is TRBJ2-5; the D is unclear. This CDR3 contains 13 residues. Germline CDR1 is SQVTM and CDR2 is ANQGSEA. The V gene lost 4 bases and the J gene lost 7 bases, with 16 bases spanning the gap. CDR3 coding DNA: TGCAGCGTTGTTCTGGTGCTGGTGAGGACCCAGTACTTC. This codes for CSVVLVLVRTQYF.

The V gene is TRBV5-1, the J gene TRBJ1-1; maybe TRBD1 (5 bases). Trimming stripped 0 bases from V and 6 bases from J, with 12 bases between. Looked up from germline, CDR1 is SGHRS and CDR2 is YFSETQ. The CDR3 is made up of 14 amino acids. Here the CDR3 reads CASSLEMGGAEAFF. The CDR3 bases are TGCGCCAGCAGCTTGGAAATGGGGGGTGCTGAAGCTTTCTTT.

The CDR3 nucleotides read TGTGCCAGCAGCTTACAGGGCCCTGGGGCCAACGTCCTGACTTTC. Its protein product is CASSLQGPGANVLTF. The chain has TRBV7-9 and TRBJ2-6, with D perhaps matching TRBD1 (5 bases). The CDR3 sequence is 15 residues long. The V and J ends lost 2 bases and 2 bases respectively, with 7 bases between them. Looked up from germline, CDR1 is SEHNR and CDR2 is FQNEAQ (reference sequence).

The V gene is TRBV18, the J gene TRBJ1-1; 7 positions agree with TRBD1. Germline V gene lookup returns CDR1 KGHSH and CDR2 LQKENI. The CDR3 covers 14 residues. V gave up 3 bases and J gave up 6 bases; unmatched junction bases: 7. The CDR3 reads CASSPDRFVAEAFF. CDR3 DNA: TGTGCCAGCTCACCGGACAGGTTTGTGGCTGAAGCTTTCTTT.

This chain connects TRBV2 to TRBJ2-7, with TRBD1 matching 10 bases. Germline-derived CDR1 and CDR2 are SNHLY and FYNNEI. Trimming at V came to 8 bases and at J to 1 base, leaving 5 bases not matched to a gene. The CDR3 consists of 14 residues. CDR3 amino acids: CASQGTGESYEQYF. The CDR3 DNA is TGTGCCAGCCAGGGGACAGGGGAATCCTACGAGCAGTACTTC.

The chain couples TRBV30 to TRBJ2-7; 8 bases agree with TRBD1. The CDR3 contains 14 residues. The V and J ends lost 2 bases and 5 bases, in that order; junction bases with no gene match: 8. Germline V gene data show CDR1 as GTSNPN and CDR2 as SVGIG (reference sequence). The CDR3 coding sequence is TGTGCCTGGAGTACCGGACAGGGTTCCGACGAGCAGTACTTC. This encodes CAWSTGQGSDEQYF. The whole variable domain, remainder taken from reference TRBV30 and TRBJ2-7, is SQTIHQWPATLVQPVGSPLSLECTVEGTSNPNLYWYRQAAGRGLQLLFYSVGIGQISSEVPQNLSASRPQDRQFILSSKKLLLSDSGFYLCAWSTGQGSDEQYFGPGTRLTVT.

This sequence joins TRBV4-2 and TRBJ2-2; D gene uncertain. The CDR3 covers 17 residues. Between the trimmed V and J ends, which lost 1 base and 2 bases, there was a span of 14 bases. CDR1 is LGHNA, CDR2 YNFKEQ, per germline. CDR3 residues: CASSQVPGGANTGELFF. The CDR3 region has the DNA TGTGCCAGCAGCCAAGTCCCGGGTGGAGCTAACACCGGGGAGCTGTTTTTT.

This clone has a handful of counts. The chain couples TRBV15 to TRBJ2-3; TRBD1 aligns across 10 bases. J gave up 5 bases and V 5 bases, and 4 bases lay outside the gene matches. Germline assignment: CDR1 LNHNV and CDR2 YYDKDF (reference sequence). The CDR3 totals 14 residues. In DNA, the CDR3 is TGTGCCACCAGCCGGGACAGGGGAAAAGATACGCAGTATTTT. Amino acid sequence: CATSRDRGKDTQYF.

V and J are TRBV29-1 and TRBJ2-1, with 9 bases fitting TRBD2. Germline CDR1 and CDR2: SQVTM and ANQGSEA. The CDR3 has 14 amino acids. V dropped 1 base and J dropped 9; count of bases not matched to a gene: 7. The CDR3 is CSVEVISGGSEQFF. The CDR3 coding sequence is TGCAGCGTTGAAGTTATTAGCGGGGGTAGTGAGCAGTTCTTC.

Only a few counts were recorded for this clone. This chain uses TRBV7-8 with TRBJ2-1; no definite D call. CDR1 SGHVS and CDR2 FQNEAQ come from the germline V gene. The V end was cut by 1 base, the J end by 8 bases, with 9 bases between. The CDR3 has 13 amino acids. In nucleotides, the CDR3 is TGTGCCAGCAGCTTAGTTGAGCGACATGAGCAGTTCTTC. Translated: CASSLVERHEQFF.

The rearrangement uses TRBV11-2 and TRBJ2-3; the D is unclear. This CDR3 is 15 amino acids long. Germline values: CDR1 SGHAT, CDR2 FQNNGV. V gave up 5 bases and J gave up 0 bases, with 12 bases separating them. CDR3 in amino acids: CASSPRRSSTDTQYF. CDR3 sequence (DNA): TGTGCCAGCAGCCCCCGTCGGAGCAGCACAGATACGCAGTATTTT. The complete variable domain, with remaining parts taken from reference TRBV11-2 and TRBJ2-3, reads EAGVAQSPRYKIIEKRQSVAFWCNPISGHATLYWYQQILGQGPKLLIQFQNNGVVDDSQLPKDRFSAERLKGVDSTLKIQPAKLEDSAVYLCASSPRRSSTDTQYFGPGTRLTVL.

This clone has just a few counts. The V gene is TRBV23-1, the J gene TRBJ1-2, with TRBD1 matching over 7 bases. Being an ORF, TRBV23-1 has a function that is uncertain. The length of the CDR3 is 15 residues. Unmatched junction bases numbered 8, after V lost 5 bases and J lost 2 bases. CDR3 in amino acids: CASSRRDRLNYGYTF. The CDR3 nucleotides read TGCGCCAGCAGTAGGAGGGACAGACTAAACTATGGCTACACCTTC.

V usage is TRBV27 and J usage is TRBJ1-2; TRBD1 matches 7 bases. The trim removed 2 bases at V and 8 bases at J, leaving 8 bases unmatched. CDR3 length equals 14 residues. Looked up from germline, CDR1 is MNHEY and CDR2 is SMNVEV (reference sequence). For the CDR3, the DNA is TGTGCCAGCAGTTTAAGAGGACAGGAAGTCGGCTACACCTTC. Translated, it gives CASSLRGQEVGYTF.

This clone has more than one count but fewer than ten. This sequence joins TRBV4-3 and TRBJ1-2; weak D call: TRBD1 (6 bases). Germline CDR1 is LGHNA and CDR2 is YSLEER. The V gene lost 11 bases and the J gene lost 8 bases, with 21 bases spanning the gap. This CDR3 has 13 residues. The CDR3: CAGGAQLGEGYTF. CDR3 sequence (DNA): TGCGCCGGGGGGGCTCAGTTGGGGGAAGGCTACACCTTC.

The chain recombines TRBV28 with TRBJ2-5; 8 nucleotides line up with TRBD2. CDR3 length: 15 residues. Per germline, CDR1 MDHEN and CDR2 SYDVKM. The ends lost 6 bases at V and 3 bases at J; junction bases unmatched: 9. This CDR3 is CASRAGTRGKETQYF. CDR3 sequence (DNA): TGTGCCAGCAGGGCCGGGACTAGGGGTAAAGAGACCCAGTACTTC. Based on the CDR3 plus reference TRBV28 and TRBJ2-5, the full variable domain is DVKVTQSSRYLVKRTGEKVFLECVQDMDHENMFWYRQDPGLGLRLIYFSYDVKMKEKGDIPEGYSVSREKKERFSLILESASTNQTSMYLCASRAGTRGKETQYFGPGTRLLVL.

The chain has TRBV29-1 and TRBJ2-1; TRBD2 matches 11 bases. From germline, CDR1 is SQVTM and CDR2 ANQGSEA. CDR3 length: 14 amino acids. V was pared by 6 bases and J by 9 bases, with 10 bases of the junction left unmatched. The CDR3 nucleotides are TGCAGCGTCGCAACTAGCGGGAGATCTAGTGAGCAGTTCTTC. Translating gives CSVATSGRSSEQFF.

V usage is TRBV9 and J usage is TRBJ2-5; tentative D call: TRBD2 (7 bases). The germline CDR1 and CDR2 sequences are SGDLS and YYNGEE. V shed 8 bases and J shed 5 bases, with 13 bases lying between them. The CDR3 extends over 12 amino acids. The CDR3 DNA is TGTGCCAGTTCGGGGGGCTCGGAGACCCAGTACTTC. Translated: CASSGGSETQYF.

The CDR3 protein is CASSRPPGTGDRNEQYF. In DNA form, the CDR3 reads TGTGCCAGCAGTCGCCCACCCGGGACAGGGGATCGGAACGAGCAGTACTTC. The rearrangement links TRBV28 to TRBJ2-7; 10 bases fit TRBD1. The CDR3 extends over 17 amino acids. V was clipped by 5 bases and J by 5 bases; unmatched bases: 15. CDR1 and CDR2 (germline): MDHEN, SYDVKM.

This clone was found a few times. J is TRBJ2-3 and V is TRBV7-8; 9 bases are a match to TRBD2. From germline, CDR1 is SGHVS and CDR2 FQNEAQ. This CDR3 has 16 amino acids. The ends lost 8 bases at V and 4 bases at J; junction bases unmatched: 13. This chain's CDR3 is CASSPGTSMVSDTQYF. The CDR3 nucleotides read TGTGCCAGCTCCCCCGGGACTAGCATGGTTTCAGATACGCAGTATTTT. Based on the CDR3 plus reference TRBV7-8 and TRBJ2-3, the full variable domain is GAGVSQSPRYKVAKRGQDVALRCDPISGHVSLFWYQQALGQGPEFLTYFQNEAQLDKSGLPSDRFFAERPEGSVSTLKIQRTQQEDSAVYLCASSPGTSMVSDTQYFGPGTRLTVL.